This T cell receptor beta chain was captured in a study of cytomegalovirus exposure and HLA in healthy donors. Germline assignment: CDR1 MNHEY and CDR2 SMNVEV (reference sequence). The CDR3 consists of 16 residues. V shed 5 bases and J 3 bases; nucleotides not matched to a gene: 12. PCR primers comprised 60 Vbeta and 13 Jbeta primers. Sequencing was performed with immunoSEQ multiplex PCR; in TCRdb, only in-frame clones are kept and a portion is missing. Of around 88,000 clones listed, about four fifths were seen once; the top ten hold roughly 3.9%. The TCR comes from a woman aged 40-49 years in good health and CMV-seropositive. Sequencing was done on a sample of PBMCs. The chain is built from TRBV27 and TRBJ2-7; 8 bases line up with TRBD2. CDR3 sequence: CASSGTGTSLIYEQYF. For the CDR3, the DNA is TGTGCCAGCAGTGGCACCGGGACTAGTCTAATCTACGAGCAGTACTTC.